This record covers a single T cell receptor (beta chain). TCRdb ran MiXCR on the multiplex PCR reads and lists one entry per CDR3 protein. Seen here are roughly 23,000 distinct CDR3 sequences, approximately 61% observed once, and the top ten hold about a fifth. The data were obtained in a study of breast tumors, draining lymph nodes, adjacent tissues. The CDR3 loop spans 14 amino acids. With V trimmed by 2 bases and J by 7 bases, 5 bases remained unmatched. The germline gives CDR1 DFQATT, CDR2 SNEGSKA (reference sequence). The TCR comes from a female donor with breast cancer. Some clones in this sample may be carry-over from other donors' samples. This chain links TRBV20-1 with TRBJ1-6; 7 bases agree with TRBD1. The sample taken for sequencing was tumor-adjacent breast tissue. The CDR3: CSARSGTENSPLHF. The CDR3 region has the DNA TGCAGTGCTAGATCAGGGACAGAAAATTCACCCCTCCACTTT.